Shown below are 11 T cell receptor beta chains from a single sample sequenced in a study of control samples from healthy donors and cancer patients. The data were produced by immunoSEQ multiplex PCR, yet TCRdb's version contains in-frame clones alone and is incomplete. The table includes about 50,000 clones, around 94% detected once. The sample comprised blood. The source of these receptors is a man aged 25-40 years in good health.

The chain couples TRBV5-4 to TRBJ1-4; a possible D gene is TRBD1 (5 bases). The germline CDR1 and CDR2 sequences are SGHNT and YYREEE (reference sequence). The CDR3 has 16 amino acids. V was pared by 0 bases and J by 10 bases, with 19 bases between. The CDR3 nucleotides are TGTGCCAGCAGCTTGGACCCGGGAGGGGCAGGCGGAAAACTGTTTTTT. Encoded protein: CASSLDPGGAGGKLFF.

J is TRBJ1-1 and V is TRBV11-2; no definite D call. Germline-derived CDR1 and CDR2 are SGHAT and FQNNGV. This CDR3 has 15 residues. The V end was cut by 1 base, the J end by 1 base, with 10 bases between. As DNA, the CDR3 is TGTGCCAGCAGCTTAGGGATAGGGCAGAACACTGAAGCTTTCTTT. It encodes CASSLGIGQNTEAFF.

This clone was picked up one time. V is TRBV4-3 and J is TRBJ2-7; the D is unclear. V was clipped by 1 base and J by 7 bases, with 14 bases between them. The germline gives CDR1 LGHNA, CDR2 YSLEER. The CDR3 is 14 amino acids. This CDR3 reads CASSQASWGREQYF. The DNA for the CDR3 is TGCGCCAGCAGCCAAGCCTCCTGGGGTCGGGAGCAGTACTTC.

This chain joins TRBV6-5 and TRBJ2-7, with a tentative D call TRBD2 (5 bases). The CDR3 spans 13 residues. The V end was cut by 5 bases, the J end by 2 bases, with 10 bases between. Per germline, CDR1 MNHEY and CDR2 SVGAGI. This chain's CDR3 is CASSRGSTYEQYF. The CDR3 nucleotides are TGTGCCAGCAGTCGGGGTTCCACCTACGAGCAGTACTTC.

This clone has only one observation. The chain joins TRBV30 to TRBJ1-5; 9 nucleotides align to TRBD1. Germline CDR1 is GTSNPN and CDR2 is SVGIG (reference sequence). This CDR3 comprises 14 residues. The trim removed 3 bases at V and 4 bases at J, leaving 4 bases unmatched. The CDR3 spells CAWSQGQGNQPQHF. The CDR3 DNA reads as TGTGCCTGGAGCCAAGGACAGGGGAATCAGCCCCAGCATTTT.

This clone was detected only once. This chain links TRBV7-3 with TRBJ2-3; TRBD2 matches at 8 bases. CDR3 length equals 12 residues. V shed 5 bases and J 8 bases; nucleotides not matched to a gene: 3. Germline V gene lookup returns CDR1 SGHTA and CDR2 FQGTGA. This CDR3 reads CASSPGLATQYF. CDR3 DNA: TGTGCCAGCAGCCCCGGACTAGCTACGCAGTATTTT.

Remarks on this clone: The junction shows a germline mismatch at one end, possibly a read error. The chain joins TRBV10-3 to TRBJ1-2, with D perhaps matching TRBD1 (5 bases). The length of the CDR3 is 13 residues. Germline CDR1 and CDR2: ENHRY and SYGVKD. The CDR3 here is CATSGSRDYGYTF. The DNA for the CDR3 is TGTGCCACCAGTGGATCCAGGGACTATGGCTACACCTTC.

This chain links TRBV7-6 with TRBJ2-7; D not certain. Trimming pared 6 bases from V and 2 bases from J, leaving 17 bases between. This CDR3 is built from 15 residues. Germline V gives CDR1 SGHVS, CDR2 FNYEAQ. CDR3 residues: CASSLTSTKTYEQYF. CDR3 bases: TGTGCCAGCAGTCTCACCTCCACAAAAACCTACGAGCAGTACTTC.

This clone has just one count. DNA for the CDR3: TGTGCCAGCAGTCCCCCCCGCGTGAGCGCTGAAAAACTGTTTTTT. Translating gives CASSPPRVSAEKLFF. The J gene is TRBJ1-4, the V gene TRBV6-5; D gene ambiguous. The CDR3 sequence is 15 residues long. V was shortened by 5 bases and J by 7 bases, with 17 bases between the two germline ends. Germline lookup yields CDR1 MNHEY and CDR2 SVGAGI.

The chain has TRBV6-1 and TRBJ2-3; D tentatively reads TRBD1 or TRBD2 (5 bases each). V lost 2 bases, J lost 0 bases, and 9 bases lay in between. Germline loops: CDR1 MNHNS, CDR2 SASEGT. The CDR3 has 15 amino acids. This chain's CDR3 is CASSESWGSTDTQYF. CDR3 coding DNA: TGTGCCAGCAGTGAATCGTGGGGGAGCACAGATACGCAGTATTTT.

The chain employs TRBV29-1 and TRBJ1-5, with TRBD1 identical over 8 bases. CDR1 is SQVTM, CDR2 ANQGSEA, per germline. The CDR3 length is 12 residues. Trimming cost V 7 bases and J 4 bases; bases outside gene matches: 3. The CDR3 DNA sequence: TGCAGCGCCAGGACAGGGAATCAGCCCCAGCATTTT. It codes for CSARTGNQPQHF.